This T cell receptor (beta chain) was recorded in a study of cytomegalovirus exposure and HLA in healthy donors. Regarding this clone: Its target is not known.

In germline, CDR1 is SNHLY, CDR2 FYNNEI. Trimming removed 3 bases at V and 4 bases at J, with 18 bases between. The CDR3 is 16 amino acids. The assay was immunoSEQ multiplex PCR, and TCRdb's table has in-frame clones only and misses some. The sample shows tens of thousands of clones, about 96% of them seen only once. Study observations and caveats: TCR clusters originating in the first cohort tended to co-occur in the roughly 120 validation repertoires, according to a later analysis.

The chain recombines TRBV2 with TRBJ1-1, with D uncertain. The sequenced material came from PBMCs. The receptor was derived from a man younger than 35 in good health and CMV-seronegative. The CDR3 DNA reads TGTGCCAGCAGTGAGGGCCCCGCCGATGTGGGCACTGAAGCTTTCTTT. Its translation is CASSEGPADVGTEAFF. Filled out from reference TRBV2 and TRBJ1-1, the complete variable domain reads EPEVTQTPSHQVTQMGQEVILRCVPISNHLYFYWYRQILGQKVEFLVSFYNNEISEKSEIFDDQFSVERPDGSNFTLKIRSTKLEDSAMYFCASSEGPADVGTEAFFGQGTRLTVV.